These 21 T cell receptor beta chains share one sample of origin, sequenced in a study of blood T cells in healthy people across ages. Through a sample-barcoded 5' primer and a J-beta primer mix, a second PCR was run for roughly 6 to 12 cycles. MiXCR was run by TCRdb on the 5' RACE reads, yielding one entry per CDR3 protein. The sample yields 1.5 million to 2 million distinct CDR3 sequences, 49% seen once. Sequencing was carried out using blood. All receptors come from a woman aged 35 to 49 in good health.

To note about this clonotype: Being one base from a much bigger clone, this may be a read error. The gene calls are TRBV24-1 and TRBJ2-1; D gene uncertain. Judging by the DNA end, TRBJ2-7 fits better; the J call may be wrong. The germline V gene has CDR1 KGHDR and CDR2 SFDVKD. The CDR3 has 18 amino acids. This CDR3 is CATSDPGSDDHSYNEQYF. For the CDR3, the DNA is TGTGCCACCAGTGATCCGGGCAGCGATGACCACTCCTACAATGAGCAGTACTTC.

The chain employs TRBV29-1 and TRBJ1-2, with D perhaps matching TRBD1 (5 bases). The V end was cut by 6 bases, the J end by 0 bases, with 11 bases between. The CDR3 runs 13 residues. Germline V gene lookup returns CDR1 SQVTM and CDR2 ANQGSEA. The CDR3 DNA reads as TGCAGCGTAGTCCGGACACCTAACTATGGCTACACCTTC. Protein product: CSVVRTPNYGYTF.

This sequence joins TRBV4-1 and TRBJ2-1; D gene uncertain. Germline assignment: CDR1 MGHRA and CDR2 YSYEKL. The CDR3 contains 17 residues. Trimming left V 1 base short and J 2 bases short, with 15 bases between. The CDR3 reads CASSQVRTAVTYNEQFF. The CDR3 DNA reads TGCGCCAGCAGCCAAGTTCGTACGGCAGTTACCTACAATGAGCAGTTCTTC.

This chain joins TRBV28 and TRBJ2-6, with TRBD2 matching 7 bases. The V gene end was trimmed by 6 bases and the J gene end by 8 bases; junction bases not matched to a gene: 7. This CDR3 contains 14 residues. The V gene's germline CDR1 is MDHEN and CDR2 SYDVKM. CDR3 loop: CASRQQGGSNVLTF. CDR3 nucleotide sequence: TGTGCCAGCAGACAGCAGGGAGGGTCCAACGTCCTGACTTTC.

The chain links TRBV18 to TRBJ2-1; 13 positions agree with TRBD2. CDR3 length equals 17 residues. J lost 5 bases, V lost 0 bases, and 4 bases had no gene match. From germline, CDR1 is KGHSH and CDR2 LQKENI. In DNA, the CDR3 is TGTGCCAGCTCACCACCGAGGACTAGCGGGGGTGACAATGAGCAGTTCTTC. Translating it yields CASSPPRTSGGDNEQFF.

J is TRBJ1-4 and V is TRBV6-6, with D possibly TRBD1 on 6 matching bases. CDR1 and CDR2 (germline): MNHNY, SVGAGI (reference sequence). The CDR3 consists of 15 residues. V was trimmed by 4 bases and J by 0 bases, leaving 9 bases between them. The chain's CDR3 is CASSFRGTTNEKLFF. In nucleotides, the CDR3 is TGTGCCAGCAGTTTCAGGGGAACAACTAATGAAAAACTGTTTTTT.

The chain couples TRBV20-1 to TRBJ1-2; 7 bases fit TRBD1. CDR1 and CDR2 from the germline V gene are DFQATT and SNEGSKA (reference sequence). V gave up 0 bases and J gave up 3 bases; unmatched junction bases: 4. This CDR3 comprises 14 residues. CDR3: CSAREDRAHYGYTF. The CDR3 coding sequence is TGCAGTGCTAGAGAAGACAGGGCGCACTATGGCTACACCTTC.

This clonotype appeared a few times. The chain employs TRBV7-2 and TRBJ2-1; perhaps TRBD2 as D (7 bases). The CDR3 length is 14 residues. Germline V lookup: CDR1 SGHTA, CDR2 FQGNSA. The V gene lost 0 bases and the J gene lost 6 bases, with 9 bases spanning the gap. CDR3 region: CASSLAGGANEQFF. CDR3 DNA sequence: TGTGCCAGCAGCTTAGCGGGGGGGGCCAATGAGCAGTTCTTC.

There are many counts of this clonotype. The genes are TRBV29-1 and TRBJ2-5, with TRBD1 matching 10 bases. The CDR3 is 16 residues long. CDR1 and CDR2 (germline): SQVTM, ANQGSEA. The V segment lost 6 bases and the J segment 4 bases; nucleotides outside the gene matches: 14. The CDR3 bases are TGCAGCGTCCGAAACGCCGGGACAGGGGCACGAGAGACCCAGTACTTC. Protein product: CSVRNAGTGARETQYF.

This clonotype has more than one count but fewer than ten. The chain couples TRBV20-1 to TRBJ2-3; 10 bases map to TRBD2. With V trimmed by 5 bases and J by 3 bases, 8 bases remained unmatched. Germline CDR1 reads DFQATT; CDR2 reads SNEGSKA (reference sequence). The CDR3 sequence is 15 residues long. CDR3 in DNA: TGCAGTGCTCCACCAGCGGGGGGGATAACAGATACGCAGTATTTT. As protein: CSAPPAGGITDTQYF.

The V and J genes are TRBV9 and TRBJ2-5; the D is unclear. The V gene lost 0 bases and the J gene lost 5 bases, with 11 bases spanning the gap. The CDR3 runs 14 residues. Germline V CDR1 and CDR2: SGDLS, YYNGEE. CDR3 amino acids: CASSVGPSSETQYF. The CDR3 nucleotides read TGTGCCAGCAGCGTAGGGCCCTCCTCCGAGACCCAGTACTTC. Drawing the rest from reference TRBV9 and TRBJ2-5, the complete variable domain is DSGVTQTPKHLITATGQRVTLRCSPRSGDLSVYWYQQSLDQGLQFLIQYYNGEERAKGNILERFSAQQFPDLHSELNLSSLELGDSALYFCASSVGPSSETQYFGPGTRLLVL.

This clonotype was seen more than once but under ten times. The chain combines TRBV25-1 with TRBJ1-1; 7 nucleotides line up with TRBD1. The CDR3 totals 14 residues. J was trimmed by 4 bases and V by 7 bases; bases with no gene match: 9. The V gene's germline CDR1 is MGHDK and CDR2 SYGVNS. The CDR3 DNA reads as TGTGCCAGCAACCCGCAGGGGGGGGGCACTGAAGCTTTCTTT. This codes for CASNPQGGGTEAFF.

This sequence joins TRBV4-3 and TRBJ1-2; D remains ambiguous. CDR1 is LGHNA and CDR2 is YSLEER in the germline V gene. The CDR3 loop spans 14 amino acids. V lost 4 bases, J lost 7 bases, and 16 bases lay in between. The CDR3 nucleotides read TGCGCCAGCAGCCGCACAACGGGCGGGTCTGGCTACACCTTC. It yields the protein CASSRTTGGSGYTF.

The chain recombines TRBV28 with TRBJ2-1; a possible D gene is TRBD2 (6 bases). This CDR3 has 15 amino acids. V lost 4 bases and J 2 bases, leaving 12 bases between the germline ends. CDR1 and CDR2 (germline): MDHEN, SYDVKM. As DNA, the CDR3 is TGTGCCAGCAGTTCCCCGACGGGAGCCTACAATGAGCAGTTCTTC. The encoded protein is CASSSPTGAYNEQFF.

The chain employs TRBV27 and TRBJ2-1; D unresolved. Germline loops: CDR1 MNHEY, CDR2 SMNVEV (reference sequence). There are 13 residues in the CDR3. V lost 5 bases to trimming and J lost 8 bases, with 13 bases between them. The CDR3 loop is CASSVGRDDEQFF. The DNA of the CDR3 is TGTGCCAGCAGTGTCGGTAGAGACGATGAGCAGTTCTTC.

This clonotype was seen just once. The chain recombines TRBV13 with TRBJ1-2; 7 bases map to TRBD1. Germline V CDR1 and CDR2: PRHDT, FYEKMQ (reference sequence). The CDR3 spans 16 residues. V was pared by 3 bases and J by 4 bases, with 11 bases of the junction left unmatched. This chain's CDR3 is CASSLGSGQRTYGYTF. In DNA, the CDR3 is TGTGCCAGCAGCTTGGGGTCGGGACAGCGCACCTATGGCTACACCTTC.

The gene calls are TRBV21-1 and TRBJ2-7; the table's D call, TRBD1, was not checked against the DNA. TRBV21-1 is a known pseudogene. The CDR3 covers 15 residues. The CDR3 here is CASSKGQVRSYEQYF. The CDR3 nucleotides read TGTGCCAGCAGCAAGGGACAGGTCCGCTCCTACGAGCAGTACTTC.

The chain combines TRBV20-1 with TRBJ2-1; weak D call: TRBD1 (5 bases). The CDR3 is 10 amino acids. Germline CDR1 is DFQATT and CDR2 is SNEGSKA (reference sequence). V was pared by 5 bases and J by 7 bases, with 6 bases between. DNA for the CDR3: TGCAGTGCTCAGGGTAATGAGCAGTTCTTC. It yields the protein CSAQGNEQFF.

V is TRBV14 and J is TRBJ1-2, with TRBD1 identical over 9 bases. Germline V CDR1 and CDR2: SGHDN, FVKESK. This CDR3 has 18 residues. With V trimmed by 0 bases and J by 7 bases, 15 bases remained unmatched. The CDR3 loop reads CASSQDSRTGDLGSGYTF. The DNA of the CDR3 is TGTGCCAGCAGCCAAGATTCGCGGACAGGGGACCTAGGCTCTGGCTACACCTTC.

This chain connects TRBV4-3 to TRBJ1-4; a weak D match, TRBD1 (5 bases). Trimming stripped 0 bases from V and 3 bases from J, with 11 bases between. CDR1 is LGHNA, CDR2 YSLEER, per germline. This CDR3 is 16 amino acids long. In DNA form, the CDR3 reads TGCGCCAGCAGCCAAGATCTTCGGGGGGCTAATGAAAAACTGTTTTTT. This translates into CASSQDLRGANEKLFF.

CDR3 nucleotides: TGTGCCAACAGCGCGCTTTCCGGGACAGGGTCCGGAGATACGCAGTATTTT. The encoded protein is CANSALSGTGSGDTQYF. This sequence joins TRBV6-2 or TRBV6-3 and TRBJ2-3; the match to TRBD1 covers 9 bases. The junction had 19 bases not matched to a gene; V was cut back by 10 bases and J by 5 bases. Germline lookup yields CDR1 MNHEY and CDR2 SVGEGT. The CDR3 has 17 amino acids.